One and the same sample provided the 22 T cell receptor beta chains below, sequenced in a study of blood T cell repertoires in COVID-19. Measured with immunoSEQ multiplex PCR; TCRdb has only the in-frame clones, and not every one. The repertoire consists of more than 90,000 clones, with 77% occurring once and the leading ten covering just under 10%. The specimen was peripheral blood. The receptors shown here come from an elderly woman with acute or convalescent COVID-19.

The genes are TRBV7-2 and TRBJ1-3; 7 bases are a match to TRBD1. The CDR3 is 15 amino acids. Germline V gene lookup returns CDR1 SGHTA and CDR2 FQGNSA. Germline trimming cut 1 base from V and 6 bases from J; bases unmatched to any gene: 6. The CDR3 loop is CASSLVGTAVNTIYF. CDR3 nucleotides: TGTGCCAGCAGCTTAGTAGGGACAGCCGTAAACACCATATATTTT.

This chain links TRBV4-2 with TRBJ2-7; 14 nucleotides line up with TRBD2. The CDR3 runs to 16 residues. Per germline, CDR1 LGHNA and CDR2 YNFKEQ. With V trimmed by 0 bases and J by 9 bases, 7 bases remained unmatched. DNA for the CDR3: TGTGCCAGCAGCCAAGATCTGGGACTAGCGGGAGTTCTGCAGTACTTC. Amino acids: CASSQDLGLAGVLQYF.

The rearrangement links TRBV6-1 to TRBJ2-5; TRBD2 is a possible D gene (5 bases). This CDR3 is built from 14 residues. In germline, CDR1 is MNHNS, CDR2 SASEGT. Trimming removed 0 bases from V and 7 bases from J, with 12 bases in between. The DNA of the CDR3 is TGTGCCAGCAGTGAAGCGCTTCCTGAGGGGACCCAGTACTTC. Encoded protein: CASSEALPEGTQYF.

The chain uses TRBV5-6 and TRBJ1-2; 9 bases agree with TRBD1. Germline V gene data show CDR1 as SGHDT and CDR2 as YYEEEE. This CDR3 has 15 amino acids. The V gene end was trimmed by 2 bases and the J gene end by 4 bases; junction bases not matched to a gene: 6. CDR3 region: CASSFGTGSAYGYTF. CDR3 DNA sequence: TGTGCCAGCAGCTTCGGGACAGGGTCGGCCTATGGCTACACCTTC.

The genes are TRBV19 and TRBJ1-2, with 11 bases matching TRBD1. CDR1 LNHDA and CDR2 SQIVND come from the germline V gene (reference sequence). V was clipped by 5 bases and J by 6 bases; unmatched bases: 8. The length of the CDR3 is 15 residues. The CDR3 loop reads CASSPWTGGRDGYTF. Written as DNA, the CDR3 is TGTGCCAGTAGTCCCTGGACAGGGGGCAGGGATGGCTACACCTTC.

The rearrangement joins TRBV6-5 to TRBJ2-7; 7 nucleotides align to TRBD1. J gave up 2 bases and V 4 bases, and 11 bases lay outside the gene matches. This CDR3 is 16 amino acids long. Germline V gives CDR1 MNHEY, CDR2 SVGAGI. CDR3 in amino acids: CASSSLLRDRPYEQYF. The CDR3 nucleotides are TGTGCCAGCAGTTCCCTACTCCGGGACAGACCCTACGAGCAGTACTTC.

This sequence joins TRBV10-2 and TRBJ2-2; 7 bases fit TRBD1. There are 16 residues in the CDR3. Germline V lookup: CDR1 WSHSY, CDR2 SAAADI. The ends lost 4 bases at V and 3 bases at J; junction bases unmatched: 8. The CDR3 DNA follows: TGCGCCAGCAGTGGACGGAAGGGGGCGGACACCGGGGAGCTGTTTTTT. It encodes CASSGRKGADTGELFF.

V usage is TRBV2 and J usage is TRBJ1-4, with D possibly TRBD1 on 6 matching bases. V dropped 1 base and J dropped 3 bases, with 6 bases sitting between them. Germline assignment: CDR1 SNHLY and CDR2 FYNNEI. This CDR3 is 14 amino acids long. The DNA for the CDR3 is TGTGCCAGCAGTGAAGACAGGGCTAATGAAAAACTGTTTTTT. The encoded protein is CASSEDRANEKLFF. Variable domain in full (rest from reference TRBV2 and TRBJ1-4): EPEVTQTPSHQVTQMGQEVILRCVPISNHLYFYWYRQILGQKVEFLVSFYNNEISEKSEIFDDQFSVERPDGSNFTLKIRSTKLEDSAMYFCASSEDRANEKLFFGSGTQLSVL.

This chain links TRBV5-4 with TRBJ2-1, with 11 bases lining up with TRBD2. V was pared by 10 bases and J by 10 bases, with 10 bases of the junction left unmatched. Germline CDR1 SGHNT, CDR2 YYREEE (reference sequence). This CDR3 has 13 residues. The CDR3 loop reads CAYSTSGVREQFF. The CDR3 region has the DNA TGTGCCTATTCGACTAGCGGGGTCCGGGAGCAGTTCTTC.

V and J are TRBV27 and TRBJ1-1; D not certain. CDR3 length: 13 amino acids. The V gene's germline CDR1 is MNHEY and CDR2 SMNVEV (reference sequence). V lost 2 bases to trimming and J lost 0 bases, with 4 bases between them. The CDR3 loop is CASSLQVNTEAFF. Here the CDR3 DNA reads TGTGCCAGCAGTTTACAGGTGAACACTGAAGCTTTCTTT.

The chain links TRBV28 to TRBJ1-2; tentatively, D is TRBD1 (5 bases). Germline V gene data show CDR1 as MDHEN and CDR2 as SYDVKM. The CDR3 contains 14 residues. Trimming shortened V by 4 bases and J by 2 bases, and 11 bases separated the two germline ends. CDR3 DNA sequence: TGTGCCAGCAGTTCGCCAGGGCTAAACTATGGCTACACCTTC. This sequence encodes CASSSPGLNYGYTF.

The chain uses TRBV7-3 and TRBJ1-5; D is unclear. This CDR3 has 13 amino acids. Germline CDR1 reads SGHTA; CDR2 reads FQGTGA. V lost 5 bases, J lost 5 bases, and 10 bases lay in between. CDR3 amino acids: CASSPQRDQPQHF. CDR3 sequence (DNA): TGTGCCAGCAGCCCACAGCGGGATCAGCCCCAGCATTTT. The full variable domain, rest sourced from reference TRBV7-3 and TRBJ1-5, is GAGVSQTPSNKVTEKGKYVELRCDPISGHTALYWYRQSLGQGPEFLIYFQGTGAADDSGLPNDRFFAVRPEGSVSTLKIQRTERGDSAVYLCASSPQRDQPQHFGDGTRLSIL.

This clone was counted a single time. CDR3: CASSPDTMNTEAFF. CDR3 nucleotides: TGTGCCAGCAGCCCGGACACGATGAACACTGAAGCTTTCTTT. V usage is TRBV2 and J usage is TRBJ1-1, with D possibly TRBD1 on 5 matching bases. The CDR3 is made up of 14 amino acids. Trimming pared 6 bases from V and 0 bases from J, leaving 11 bases between. The germline V gene encodes CDR1 SNHLY and CDR2 FYNNEI.

The chain recombines TRBV2 with TRBJ1-1; 7 bases agree with TRBD1. Germline trimming cut 7 bases from V and 1 base from J; bases unmatched to any gene: 3. Germline CDR1 and CDR2: SNHLY and FYNNEI. This CDR3 has 13 amino acids. CDR3 DNA sequence: TGTGCCAGCACCGGGACAGCGAACACTGAAGCTTTCTTT. It yields the protein CASTGTANTEAFF.

This chain connects TRBV3-1 (or the pseudogene TRBV3-2) to TRBJ1-3, with D possibly being TRBD1 (6 bases). V gave up 3 bases and J gave up 0 bases, with 9 bases separating them. The CDR3 extends over 15 amino acids. CDR1 is LGHDT, CDR2 YNNKEL, per germline (reference sequence). CDR3 region: CASSHGTNSGNTIYF. The CDR3 DNA reads TGTGCCAGCAGCCATGGGACAAACTCTGGAAACACCATATATTTT.

The chain employs TRBV30 and TRBJ2-1, with a weak D call TRBD2 (6 bases). In germline, CDR1 is GTSNPN, CDR2 SVGIG (reference sequence). V lost 0 bases to trimming and J lost 8 bases, with 17 bases between them. CDR3 length equals 15 residues. CDR3 DNA: TGTGCCTGGAGTGTAGCGGGCAGGCCCAGCGATGAGCAGTTCTTC. Protein sequence: CAWSVAGRPSDEQFF.

The chain joins TRBV7-2 to TRBJ2-5, with D possibly TRBD2 on 6 matching bases. Per the germline V gene, CDR1 is SGHTA and CDR2 is FQGNSA. The CDR3 is made up of 15 amino acids. Deletions cut 2 bases from V and 4 bases from J, with 14 bases between. The CDR3 DNA follows: TGTGCCAGCAGCTTATGGGGGGAGGCTGGAGAGACCCAGTACTTC. It yields the protein CASSLWGEAGETQYF.

Sample share makes this clone medium-sized. Other DNA sequences in the sample encode the same CDR3. This rearrangement joins TRBV5-1 to TRBJ2-2; no reliable D call. CDR3 length equals 13 residues. Trimming removed 0 bases at V and 5 bases at J, with 5 bases between. Germline values: CDR1 SGHRS, CDR2 YFSETQ. This CDR3 reads CASSLDSTGELFF. The CDR3 nucleotides are TGCGCCAGCAGCTTGGATTCGACCGGGGAGCTGTTTTTT.

CDR3 nucleotides: TGCGCCAGCAGCTTGAGGGTGGGGGGGCCCTATGAGCAGTTCTTC. The encoded protein is CASSLRVGGPYEQFF. The chain recombines TRBV5-1 with TRBJ2-1, with TRBD2 as a possible D gene (7 bases). Trimming stripped 1 base from V and 8 bases from J, with 16 bases between. Per the germline V gene, CDR1 is SGHRS and CDR2 is YFSETQ. CDR3 length equals 15 residues.

The rearrangement joins TRBV29-1 to TRBJ1-3; D is ambiguous. The CDR3 consists of 14 residues. Germline V lookup: CDR1 SQVTM, CDR2 ANQGSEA. The ends were cut back, 0 bases at V and 4 bases at J, with 10 bases in the middle. CDR3 sequence: CSVEDSRTGNTIYF. The CDR3 DNA follows: TGCAGCGTTGAAGACTCCCGTACAGGAAACACCATATATTTT.

This clone was counted a few times. CDR3 coding DNA: TGTGCCAGCCGTGCCCGGGGGGCGCAGTATTTT. This gives the protein CASRARGAQYF. J is TRBJ2-3 and V is TRBV12-3 or TRBV12-4; 7 positions agree with TRBD2. This CDR3 contains 11 residues. Trimming at V came to 8 bases and at J to 10 bases, leaving 6 bases not matched to a gene.

This clone was seen a handful of times. The rearrangement uses TRBV19 and TRBJ2-3; a possible D gene is TRBD1 (6 bases). Germline V lookup: CDR1 LNHDA, CDR2 SQIVND (reference sequence). The CDR3 extends over 15 amino acids. The ends were cut back, 7 bases at V and 2 bases at J, with 16 bases in the middle. As DNA, the CDR3 is TGTGCCAGTAACTCAGGGGCGCTTAACACAGATACGCAGTATTTT. Translation: CASNSGALNTDTQYF. Drawing the rest from reference TRBV19 and TRBJ2-3, the complete variable domain is DGGITQSPKYLFRKEGQNVTLSCEQNLNHDAMYWYRQDPGQGLRLIYYSQIVNDFQKGDIAEGYSVSREKKESFPLTVTSAQKNPTAFYLCASNSGALNTDTQYFGPGTRLTVL.